This record concerns one TCR beta chain sequence. Its target is not known. The data were obtained in a study of beta chain features in type 1 diabetes. Looking at the study overall: Analysis included around 99,000,000 sorted cells drawn from all samples.

V trimming: 2 bases; J trimming: 2 bases; junction bases outside the gene matches: 2. This CDR3 is built from 14 residues. Germline V CDR1 and CDR2: MNHEY, SVGAGI. Study observations and caveats: Patients' naive, central memory and regulatory TCRB repertoires appeared more alike than those of healthy donors.

What was sequenced were expressed TCRB transcripts, since all of the isolated RNA had been reverse transcribed. Data came from immunoSEQ multiplex PCR; TCRdb stores just in-frame clones and leaves some out. Found here are 850,000 to 900,000 clones, around a sixth of them singletons; the top ten hold 0.02% to 0.025%. The sequenced material came from naive CD4+ T cells from blood. This sequence was found in a young woman in good health. The chain recombines TRBV6-5 with TRBJ2-5; 7 nucleotides agree with TRBD1. Here the CDR3 reads CASSYRGPQETQYF. The CDR3 nucleotides read TGTGCCAGCAGTTACAGGGGGCCACAAGAGACCCAGTACTTC.